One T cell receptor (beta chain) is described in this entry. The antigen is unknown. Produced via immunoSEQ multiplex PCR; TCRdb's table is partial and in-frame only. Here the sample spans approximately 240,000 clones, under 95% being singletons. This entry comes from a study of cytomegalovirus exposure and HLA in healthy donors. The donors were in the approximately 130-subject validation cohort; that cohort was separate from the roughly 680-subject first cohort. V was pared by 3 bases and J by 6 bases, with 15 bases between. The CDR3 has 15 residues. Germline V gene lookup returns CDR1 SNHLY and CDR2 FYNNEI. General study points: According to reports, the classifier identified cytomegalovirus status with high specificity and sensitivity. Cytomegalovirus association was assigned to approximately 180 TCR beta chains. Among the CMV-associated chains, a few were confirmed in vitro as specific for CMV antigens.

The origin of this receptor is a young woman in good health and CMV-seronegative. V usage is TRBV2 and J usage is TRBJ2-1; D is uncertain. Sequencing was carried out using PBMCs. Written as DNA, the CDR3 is TGTGCCAGCAGTGAGCAGCCACCATCAGGCAATGAGCAGTTCTTC. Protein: CASSEQPPSGNEQFF.